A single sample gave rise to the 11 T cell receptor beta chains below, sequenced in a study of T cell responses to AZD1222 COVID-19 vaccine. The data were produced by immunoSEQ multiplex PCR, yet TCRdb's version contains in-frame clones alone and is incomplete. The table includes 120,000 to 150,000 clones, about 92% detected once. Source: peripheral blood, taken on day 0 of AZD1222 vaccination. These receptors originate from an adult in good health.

The chain's CDR3 is CASRLTGNTEAFF. The CDR3 coding sequence is TGTGCCAGCAGGCTGACAGGGAACACTGAAGCTTTCTTT. The genes are TRBV12-3 or TRBV12-4 and TRBJ1-1, with a possible D match to TRBD1 (6 bases). V was pared by 6 bases and J by 1 base, with 9 bases between. The CDR3 contains 13 residues.

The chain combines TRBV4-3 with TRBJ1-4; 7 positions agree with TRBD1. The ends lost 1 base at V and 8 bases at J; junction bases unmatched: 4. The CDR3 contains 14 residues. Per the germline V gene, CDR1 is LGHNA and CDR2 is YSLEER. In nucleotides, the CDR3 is TGCGCCAGCAGCCAAGGCAGGGGGGAGGAAAAACTGTTTTTT. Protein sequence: CASSQGRGEEKLFF.

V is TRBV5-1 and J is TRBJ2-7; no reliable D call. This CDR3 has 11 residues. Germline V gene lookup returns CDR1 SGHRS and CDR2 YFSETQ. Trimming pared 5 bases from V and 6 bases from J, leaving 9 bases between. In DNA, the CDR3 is TGCGCCAGCAGAGAAGGCGTCGAGCAGTACTTC. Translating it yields CASREGVEQYF.

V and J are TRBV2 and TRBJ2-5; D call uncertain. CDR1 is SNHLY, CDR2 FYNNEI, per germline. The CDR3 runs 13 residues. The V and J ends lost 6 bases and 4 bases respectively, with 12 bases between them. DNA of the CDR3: TGTGCCAGCAGGGTACAATCTCTAGAGACCCAGTACTTC. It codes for CASRVQSLETQYF. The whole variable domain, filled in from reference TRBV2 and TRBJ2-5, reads EPEVTQTPSHQVTQMGQEVILRCVPISNHLYFYWYRQILGQKVEFLVSFYNNEISEKSEIFDDQFSVERPDGSNFTLKIRSTKLEDSAMYFCASRVQSLETQYFGPGTRLLVL.

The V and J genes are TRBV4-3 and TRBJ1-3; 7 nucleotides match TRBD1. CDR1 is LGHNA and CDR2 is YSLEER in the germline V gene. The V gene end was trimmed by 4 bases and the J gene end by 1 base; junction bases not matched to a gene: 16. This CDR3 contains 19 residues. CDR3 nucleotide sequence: TGCGCCAGCAGCCTACAAACAGGGGACTCCTCTGGGTCTGGAAACACCATATATTTT. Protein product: CASSLQTGDSSGSGNTIYF.

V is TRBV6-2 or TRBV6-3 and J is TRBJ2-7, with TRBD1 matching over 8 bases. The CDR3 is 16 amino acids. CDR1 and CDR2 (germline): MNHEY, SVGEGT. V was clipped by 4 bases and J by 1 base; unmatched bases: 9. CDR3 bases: TGTGCCAGCAGTTCCCCCCTTTACAGGGGGTCCTACGAGCAGTACTTC. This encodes CASSSPLYRGSYEQYF.

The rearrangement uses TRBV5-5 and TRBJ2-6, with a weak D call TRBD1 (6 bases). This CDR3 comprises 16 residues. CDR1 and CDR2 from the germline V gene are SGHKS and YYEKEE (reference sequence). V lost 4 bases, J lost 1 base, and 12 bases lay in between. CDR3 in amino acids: CASSPRTDSGANVLTF. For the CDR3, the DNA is TGTGCCAGCAGCCCCCGGACAGATTCTGGGGCCAACGTCCTGACTTTC. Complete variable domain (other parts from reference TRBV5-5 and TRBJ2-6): DAGVTQSPTHLIKTRGQQVTLRCSPISGHKSVSWYQQVLGQGPQFIFQYYEKEERGRGNFPDRFSARQFPNYSSELNVNALLLGDSALYLCASSPRTDSGANVLTFGAGSRLTVL.

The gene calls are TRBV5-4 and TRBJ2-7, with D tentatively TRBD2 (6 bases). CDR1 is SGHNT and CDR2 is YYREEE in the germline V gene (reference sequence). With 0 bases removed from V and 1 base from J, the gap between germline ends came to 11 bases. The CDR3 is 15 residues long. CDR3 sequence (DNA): TGTGCCAGCAGCTTGGAGCGGGCCAGGTCCTACGAGCAGTACTTC. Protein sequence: CASSLERARSYEQYF.

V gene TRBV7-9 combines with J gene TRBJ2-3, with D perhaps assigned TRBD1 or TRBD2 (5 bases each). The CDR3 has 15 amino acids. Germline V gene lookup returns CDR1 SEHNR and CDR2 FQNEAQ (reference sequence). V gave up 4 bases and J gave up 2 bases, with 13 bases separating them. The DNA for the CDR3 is TGTGCCAGCAGCTCCCTGGGACCAACCACAGATACGCAGTATTTT. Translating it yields CASSSLGPTTDTQYF.

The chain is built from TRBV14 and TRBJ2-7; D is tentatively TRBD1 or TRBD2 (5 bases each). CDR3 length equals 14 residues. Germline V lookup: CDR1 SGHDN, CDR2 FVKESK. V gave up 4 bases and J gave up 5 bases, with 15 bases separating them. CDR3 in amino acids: CASSPLLGDHEQYF. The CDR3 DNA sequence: TGTGCCAGCAGCCCCCTTCTAGGGGACCACGAGCAGTACTTC.

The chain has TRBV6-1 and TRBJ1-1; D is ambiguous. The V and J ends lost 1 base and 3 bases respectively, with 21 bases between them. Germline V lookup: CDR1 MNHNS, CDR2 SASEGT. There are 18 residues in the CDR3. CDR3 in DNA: TGTGCCAGCAGTGAAGGATTCGGGTCCAACAGACGGCACACTGAAGCTTTCTTT. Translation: CASSEGFGSNRRHTEAFF.